This TCR beta chain emerged from a study of CD8 T cells in ankylosing spondylitis. Each CDR3 protein is one row after TCRdb ran MiXCR on the 5' RACE reads. The table includes approximately 350,000 distinct CDR3 sequences, roughly 14% detected once. V was clipped by 3 bases and J by 6 bases; unmatched bases: 9. The CDR3 contains 14 residues. Looked up from germline, CDR1 is SGHRS and CDR2 is YFSETQ. The clonotype was recovered from a male donor with ankylosing spondylitis or in good health (not recorded which). The chain uses TRBV5-1 and TRBJ2-7; 7 bases fit TRBD1. The source material was blood, either unsorted or a sorted T cell fraction (not recorded which). CDR3: CASSYRGFRVEQYF. CDR3 bases: TGCGCCAGCAGCTACAGGGGCTTCCGGGTCGAGCAGTACTTC.